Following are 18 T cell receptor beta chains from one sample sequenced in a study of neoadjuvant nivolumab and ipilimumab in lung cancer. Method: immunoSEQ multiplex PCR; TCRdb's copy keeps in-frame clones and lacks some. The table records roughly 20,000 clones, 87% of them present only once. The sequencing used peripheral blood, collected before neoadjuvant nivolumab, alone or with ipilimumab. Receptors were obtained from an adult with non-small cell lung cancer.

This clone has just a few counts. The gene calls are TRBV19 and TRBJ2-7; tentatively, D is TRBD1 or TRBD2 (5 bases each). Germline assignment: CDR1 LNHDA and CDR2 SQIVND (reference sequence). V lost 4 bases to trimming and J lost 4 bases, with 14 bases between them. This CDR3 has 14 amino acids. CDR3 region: CASSRGVGGYEQYF. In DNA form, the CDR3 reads TGTGCCAGTAGTAGGGGCGTAGGAGGTTACGAGCAGTACTTC.

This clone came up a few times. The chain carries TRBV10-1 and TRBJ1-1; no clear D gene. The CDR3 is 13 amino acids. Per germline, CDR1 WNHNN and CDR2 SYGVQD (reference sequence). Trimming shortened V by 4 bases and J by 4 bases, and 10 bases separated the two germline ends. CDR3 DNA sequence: TGCGCCAGCAGTGTACCAGGAACCACTGAAGCTTTCTTT. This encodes CASSVPGTTEAFF.

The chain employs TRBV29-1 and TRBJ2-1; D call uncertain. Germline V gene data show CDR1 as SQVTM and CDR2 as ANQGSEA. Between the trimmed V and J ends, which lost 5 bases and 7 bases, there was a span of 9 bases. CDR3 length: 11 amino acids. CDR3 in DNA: TGCAGCGTTCGGCGGTGGAATGAGCAGTTCTTC. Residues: CSVRRWNEQFF.

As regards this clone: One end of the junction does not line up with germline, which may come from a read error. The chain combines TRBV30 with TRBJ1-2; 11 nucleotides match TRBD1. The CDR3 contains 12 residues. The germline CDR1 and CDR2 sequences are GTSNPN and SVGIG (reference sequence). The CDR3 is CAWSLGQGVRVF. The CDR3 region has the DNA TGTGCCTGGAGTTTGGGACAGGGGGTCCGGGTCTTC.

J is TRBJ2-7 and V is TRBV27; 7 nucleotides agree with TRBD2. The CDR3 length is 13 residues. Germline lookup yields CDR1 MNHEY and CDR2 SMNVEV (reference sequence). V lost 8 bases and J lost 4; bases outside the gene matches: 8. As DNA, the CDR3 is TGTGCCAGCGGGTCGGCGGGAGATTACGAGCAGTACTTC. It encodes CASGSAGDYEQYF.

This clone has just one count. The CDR3 DNA sequence: TGTGCCAGCAGCCCTCCGTCTAGCGTCGAACAGTACTTC. Protein product: CASSPPSSVEQYF. The V and J genes are TRBV13 and TRBJ2-7, with D maybe TRBD2 (6 bases). The CDR3 is made up of 13 amino acids. Trimming removed 5 bases at V and 10 bases at J, with 18 bases between. Per the germline V gene, CDR1 is PRHDT and CDR2 is FYEKMQ (reference sequence).

CDR3 in DNA: TGTGCCTGGAGTGCTTGGGAGAAGTTGGCAGATACGCAGTATTTT. Translated, it gives CAWSAWEKLADTQYF. V is TRBV30 and J is TRBJ2-3, with D possibly matching TRBD2 (5 bases). Trimming shortened V by 1 base and J by 4 bases, and 15 bases separated the two germline ends. The V gene's germline CDR1 is GTSNPN and CDR2 SVGIG (reference sequence). This CDR3 region has 15 residues.

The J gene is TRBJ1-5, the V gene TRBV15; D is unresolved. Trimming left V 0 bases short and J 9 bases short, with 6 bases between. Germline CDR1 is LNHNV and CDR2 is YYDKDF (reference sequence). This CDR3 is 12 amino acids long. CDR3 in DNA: TGTGCCACCAGCAGAGATTATATGCCCCAGCATTTT. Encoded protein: CATSRDYMPQHF.

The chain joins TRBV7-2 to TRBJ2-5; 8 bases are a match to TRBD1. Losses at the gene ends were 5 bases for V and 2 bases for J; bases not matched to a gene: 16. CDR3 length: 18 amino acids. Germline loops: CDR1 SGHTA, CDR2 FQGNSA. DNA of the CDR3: TGTGCCAGCAGCAACCGACAGGGGATGGTCGGGGGACAAGAGACCCAGTACTTC. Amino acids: CASSNRQGMVGGQETQYF.

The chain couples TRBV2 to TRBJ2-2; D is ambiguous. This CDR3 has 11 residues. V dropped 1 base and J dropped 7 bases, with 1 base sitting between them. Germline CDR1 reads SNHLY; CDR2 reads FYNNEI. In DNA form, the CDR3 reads TGTGCCAGCAGTGAAGGCGGGGAGCTGTTTTTT. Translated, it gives CASSEGGELFF.

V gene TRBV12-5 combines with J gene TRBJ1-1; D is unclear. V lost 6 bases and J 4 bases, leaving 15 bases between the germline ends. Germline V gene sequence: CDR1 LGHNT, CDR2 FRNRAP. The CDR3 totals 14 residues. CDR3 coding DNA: TGTGCTAGTGGCTTTGAGGGAGTTGGCACTGAAGCTTTCTTT. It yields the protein CASGFEGVGTEAFF.

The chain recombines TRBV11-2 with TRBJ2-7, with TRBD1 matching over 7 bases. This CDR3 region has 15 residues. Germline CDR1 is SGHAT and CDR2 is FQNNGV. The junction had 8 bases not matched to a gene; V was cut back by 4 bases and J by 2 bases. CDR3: CASSSNRGETYEQYF. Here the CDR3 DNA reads TGTGCCAGCAGCTCAAACAGGGGAGAAACCTACGAGCAGTACTTC.

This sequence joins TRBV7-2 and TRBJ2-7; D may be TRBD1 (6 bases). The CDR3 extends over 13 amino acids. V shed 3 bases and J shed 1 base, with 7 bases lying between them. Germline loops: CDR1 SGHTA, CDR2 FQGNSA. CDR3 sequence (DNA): TGTGCCAGCAGCTTCGGACAGTCCTACGAGCAGTACTTC. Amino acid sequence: CASSFGQSYEQYF.

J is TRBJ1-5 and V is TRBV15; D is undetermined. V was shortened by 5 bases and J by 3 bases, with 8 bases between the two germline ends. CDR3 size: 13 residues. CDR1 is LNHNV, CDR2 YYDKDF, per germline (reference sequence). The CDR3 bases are TGTGCCACCAGCGATCCAAACAATCAGCCCCAGCATTTT. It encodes CATSDPNNQPQHF.

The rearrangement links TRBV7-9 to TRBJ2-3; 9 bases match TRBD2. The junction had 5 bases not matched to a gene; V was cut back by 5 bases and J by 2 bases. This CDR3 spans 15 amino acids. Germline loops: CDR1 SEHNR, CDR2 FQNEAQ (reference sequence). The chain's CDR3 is CASSPWTSDTDTQYF. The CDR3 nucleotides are TGTGCCAGCAGCCCATGGACTAGCGACACAGATACGCAGTATTTT.

This CDR3 reads CASSRQGKRGGELFF. CDR3 in DNA: TGTGCCAGCAGTAGACAGGGGAAGAGGGGCGGGGAGCTGTTTTTT. This rearrangement joins TRBV6-5 to TRBJ2-2, with TRBD1 identical over 8 bases. CDR3 length equals 15 residues. CDR1 and CDR2 from the germline V gene are MNHEY and SVGAGI. With V trimmed by 5 bases and J by 7 bases, 9 bases remained unmatched.

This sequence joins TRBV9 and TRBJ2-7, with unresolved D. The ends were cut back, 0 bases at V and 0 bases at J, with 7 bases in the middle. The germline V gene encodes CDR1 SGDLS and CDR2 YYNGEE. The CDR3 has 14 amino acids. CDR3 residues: CASSVAGTSYEQYF. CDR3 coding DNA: TGTGCCAGCAGCGTAGCCGGCACCTCCTACGAGCAGTACTTC.

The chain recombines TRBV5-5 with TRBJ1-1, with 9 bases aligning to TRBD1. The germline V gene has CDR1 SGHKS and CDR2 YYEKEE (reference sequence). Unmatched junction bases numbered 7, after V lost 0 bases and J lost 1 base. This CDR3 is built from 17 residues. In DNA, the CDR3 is TGTGCCAGCAGCTTGGTACAGGGGGCGCGGGGGAACACTGAAGCTTTCTTT. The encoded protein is CASSLVQGARGNTEAFF. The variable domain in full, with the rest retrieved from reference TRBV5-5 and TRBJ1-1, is DAGVTQSPTHLIKTRGQQVTLRCSPISGHKSVSWYQQVLGQGPQFIFQYYEKEERGRGNFPDRFSARQFPNYSSELNVNALLLGDSALYLCASSLVQGARGNTEAFFGQGTRLTVV.